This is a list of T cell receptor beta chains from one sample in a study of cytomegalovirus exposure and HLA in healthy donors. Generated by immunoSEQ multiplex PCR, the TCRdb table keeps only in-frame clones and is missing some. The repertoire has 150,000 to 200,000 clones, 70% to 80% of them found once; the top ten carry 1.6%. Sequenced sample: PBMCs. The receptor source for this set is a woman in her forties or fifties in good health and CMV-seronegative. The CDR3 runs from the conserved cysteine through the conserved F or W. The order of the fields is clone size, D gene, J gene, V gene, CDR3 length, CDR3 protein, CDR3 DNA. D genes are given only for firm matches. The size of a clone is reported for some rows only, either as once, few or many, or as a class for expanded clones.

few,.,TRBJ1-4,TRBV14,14,CASSQQGGNEKLFF,TGTGCCAGCAGCCAACAGGGTGGGAATGAAAAACTGTTTTTT
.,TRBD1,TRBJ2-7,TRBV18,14,CASSYLQGVDEQYF,TGTGCCAGCTCTTATCTACAGGGGGTGGACGAGCAGTACTTC
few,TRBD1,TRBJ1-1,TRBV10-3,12,CAIRTGNTEAFF,TGTGCCATCCGGACAGGGAACACTGAAGCTTTCTTT
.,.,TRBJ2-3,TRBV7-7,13,CASQGSSTDTQYF,TGTGCTAGCCAGGGGTCTAGCACAGATACGCAGTATTTT
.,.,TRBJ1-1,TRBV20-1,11,CSASHRVEAFF,TGCAGTGCTAGCCACAGGGTTGAAGCTTTCTTT
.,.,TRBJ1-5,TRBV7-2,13,CASSLKPGQPQHF,TGTGCCAGCAGCTTGAAGCCGGGACAGCCCCAGCATTTT
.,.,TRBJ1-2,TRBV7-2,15,CASSPDRPFPYGYTF,TGTGCCAGCAGCCCCGACAGGCCATTCCCCTATGGCTACACCTTC
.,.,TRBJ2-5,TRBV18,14,CASSPRRGQETQYF,TGTGCCAGCTCACCACGTAGGGGCCAAGAGACCCAGTACTTC
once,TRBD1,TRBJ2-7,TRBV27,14,CASRAGTGGPEQYF,TGTGCCAGCAGGGCCGGGACAGGGGGACCGGAGCAGTACTTC
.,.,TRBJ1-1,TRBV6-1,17,CASSDRGHSVTSTEAFF,TGTGCCAGCAGTGACAGGGGCCACTCAGTTACCAGCACTGAAGCTTTCTTT
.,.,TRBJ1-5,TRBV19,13,CASMGGDNQPQHF,TGTGCCAGTATGGGGGGGGACAATCAGCCCCAGCATTTT
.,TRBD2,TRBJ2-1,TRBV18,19,CASSRLPGLAGESYNEQFF,TGTGCCAGCTCTCGCCTTCCGGGACTAGCGGGAGAGTCCTACAATGAGCAGTTCTTC
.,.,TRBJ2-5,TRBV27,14,CASSLGGRWETQYF,TGTGCCAGCAGTTTGGGGGGGCGCTGGGAGACCCAGTACTTC
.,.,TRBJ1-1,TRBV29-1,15,CSVATMIWQDTEAFF,TGCAGCGTTGCAACCATGATATGGCAGGACACTGAAGCTTTCTTT
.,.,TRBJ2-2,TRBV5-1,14,CASSLRRQSGELFF,TGCGCCAGCAGCCTAAGACGACAGTCCGGGGAGCTGTTTTTT
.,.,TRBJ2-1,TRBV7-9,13,CASSPPDTYEQFF,TGTGCCAGCAGCCCACCAGACACTTATGAGCAGTTCTTC
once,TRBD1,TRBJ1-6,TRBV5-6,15,CASRAMDRDNSPLHF,TGTGCCAGCCGAGCCATGGACAGGGATAATTCACCCCTCCACTTT
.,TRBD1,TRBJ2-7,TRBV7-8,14,CASSADRVRGEQYF,TGTGCCAGCAGCGCCGACAGGGTTCGCGGCGAGCAGTACTTC
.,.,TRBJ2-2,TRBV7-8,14,CASSSPPGIGELFF,TGTGCCAGCAGCTCTCCCCCAGGGATAGGGGAGCTGTTTTTT
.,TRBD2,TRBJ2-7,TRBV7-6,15,CASSLGTSGSGEQYF,TGTGCCAGCAGCTTAGGGACTAGCGGGAGCGGCGAGCAGTACTTC
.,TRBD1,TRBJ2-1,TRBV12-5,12,CASGPGTGEQFF,TGTGCTAGTGGTCCCGGGACAGGGGAGCAGTTCTTC
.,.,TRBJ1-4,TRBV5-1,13,CASSSGHNEKLFF,TGCGCCAGCAGCTCCGGACACAATGAAAAACTGTTTTTT
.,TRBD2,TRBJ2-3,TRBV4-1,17,CASSQVLAGGSTDTQYF,TGCGCCAGCAGCCAAGTGCTAGCGGGGGGGTCAACAGATACGCAGTATTTT
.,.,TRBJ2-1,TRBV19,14,CASSAGSSYNEQFF,TGTGCCAGTAGTGCGGGGAGCTCCTACAATGAGCAGTTCTTC
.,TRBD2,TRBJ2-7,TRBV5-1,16,CASSLWTSGRQDEQYF,TGCGCCAGCAGCCTATGGACTAGCGGGAGACAAGACGAGCAGTACTTC
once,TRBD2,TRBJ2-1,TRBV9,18,CASSAPTSGRALVNEQFF,TGTGCCAGCAGCGCTCCGACTAGCGGGAGGGCTTTAGTCAATGAGCAGTTCTTC
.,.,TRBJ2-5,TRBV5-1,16,CASRPTPAGARETQYF,TGCGCCAGCAGGCCGACCCCTGCGGGGGCCAGGGAGACCCAGTACTTC
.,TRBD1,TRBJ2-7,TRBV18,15,CASSPPGQSLRGQYF,TGTGCCAGCTCGCCTCCGGGACAGAGTCTACGAGGGCAGTACTTC
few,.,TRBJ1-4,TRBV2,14,CATKKGGLREKLFF,TGTGCCACCAAGAAGGGAGGGTTAAGGGAAAAACTGTTTTTT
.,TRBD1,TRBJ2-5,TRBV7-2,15,CASSWGQGAFETQYF,TGTGCCAGCAGCTGGGGACAGGGGGCTTTCGAGACCCAGTACTTC
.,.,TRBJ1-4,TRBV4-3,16,CASSQVWAETNEKLFF,TGCGCCAGCAGCCAAGTATGGGCAGAAACTAATGAAAAACTGTTTTTT
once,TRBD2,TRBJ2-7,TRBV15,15,CATSRGTAGEYEQYF,TGTGCCACCAGCAGAGGTACAGCGGGGGAATACGAGCAGTACTTC
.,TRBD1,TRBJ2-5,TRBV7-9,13,CASSPGQVETQYF,TGTGCCAGCAGCCCAGGACAGGTAGAGACCCAGTACTTC
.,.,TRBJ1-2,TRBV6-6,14,CASSSPSTVYGYTF,TGTGCCAGCAGCTCCCCATCGACAGTCTATGGCTACACCTTC
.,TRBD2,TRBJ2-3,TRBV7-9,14,CASRLAEGRDTQYF,TGTGCCAGCAGACTAGCGGAGGGGCGGGATACGCAGTATTTT
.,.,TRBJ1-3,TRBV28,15,CASSLRSGGGNTIYF,TGTGCCAGCAGTTTAAGGTCCGGCGGGGGAAACACCATATATTTT
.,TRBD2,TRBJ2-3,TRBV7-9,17,CASSLVTGGPRSDTQYF,TGTGCCAGCAGCTTAGTTACGGGGGGGCCTAGGTCAGATACGCAGTATTTT
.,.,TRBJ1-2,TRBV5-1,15,CASSAEDRLNYGYTF,TGCGCCAGCAGCGCAGAGGACAGATTGAACTATGGCTACACCTTC
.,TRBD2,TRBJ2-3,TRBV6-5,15,CASSSTGTSTNTQYF,TGTGCCAGCAGTTCCACCGGGACTAGTACGAATACGCAGTATTTT
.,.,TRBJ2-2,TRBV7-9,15,CASSRDSWNTGELFF,TGTGCCAGCAGCCGGGACTCTTGGAACACCGGGGAGCTGTTTTTT
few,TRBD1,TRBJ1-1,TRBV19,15,CASSRDRAMNTEAFF,TGTGCCAGTAGCAGGGACAGAGCTATGAACACTGAAGCTTTCTTT
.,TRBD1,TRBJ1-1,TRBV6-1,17,CASSEDVDRGRPIEAFF,TGTGCCAGCAGTGAAGATGTGGACAGGGGTCGACCTATTGAAGCTTTCTTT
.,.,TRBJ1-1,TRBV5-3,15,CARSVIRGGNTEAFF,TGTGCCAGAAGCGTCATTAGGGGCGGGAACACTGAAGCTTTCTTT
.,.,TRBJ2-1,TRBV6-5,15,CASSPLVSSYNEQFF,TGTGCCAGCAGCCCGCTGGTGAGCTCCTACAATGAGCAGTTCTTC
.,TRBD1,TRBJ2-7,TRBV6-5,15,CASSSTGQGAYEQYF,TGTGCCAGCAGTAGCACGGGACAGGGGGCTTACGAGCAGTACTTC
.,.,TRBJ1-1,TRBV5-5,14,CASSTSDRNTEAFF,TGTGCCAGCAGCACTTCGGACAGGAACACTGAAGCTTTCTTT
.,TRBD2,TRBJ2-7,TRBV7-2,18,CASSLDPFTSGRWYEQYF,TGTGCCAGCAGCTTAGACCCCTTCACTAGCGGGAGGTGGTACGAGCAGTACTTC
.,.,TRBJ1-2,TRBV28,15,CASSSPGVGTKGYTF,TGTGCCAGCAGCTCTCCCGGTGTCGGGACTAAGGGCTACACCTTC
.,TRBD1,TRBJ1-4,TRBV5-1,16,CASSLAFGTGHEKLFF,TGCGCCAGCAGCTTGGCCTTCGGGACAGGGCACGAAAAACTGTTTTTT
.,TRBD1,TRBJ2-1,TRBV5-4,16,CASSLGSGQGADEQFF,TGTGCCAGCAGCTTGGGCTCGGGACAGGGGGCCGATGAGCAGTTCTTC
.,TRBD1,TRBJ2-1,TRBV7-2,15,CASSSGQSSYNEQFF,TGTGCCAGCAGCTCGGGACAGAGCTCCTACAATGAGCAGTTCTTC
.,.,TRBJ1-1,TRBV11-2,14,CASSRGPLDTEAFF,TGTGCCAGCAGCCGCGGCCCACTAGACACTGAAGCTTTCTTT
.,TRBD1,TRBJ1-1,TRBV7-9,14,CASSWRQRGPVAFF,TGTGCCAGCAGCTGGCGCCAGAGGGGGCCTGTAGCTTTCTTT
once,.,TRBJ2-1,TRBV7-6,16,CASSLVGTPNYNEQFF,TGTGCCAGCAGCTTAGTAGGGACTCCCAACTACAATGAGCAGTTCTTC
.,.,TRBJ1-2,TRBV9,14,CASSPSTGLSGYTF,TGTGCCAGCAGCCCAAGCACGGGACTAAGTGGCTACACCTTC
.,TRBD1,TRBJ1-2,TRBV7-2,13,CASSSGTAGGYTF,TGTGCCAGCAGCTCGGGGACAGCTGGTGGCTACACCTTC